This T cell receptor beta chain was sequenced in a study of regulatory T cells in long-lasting Graves disease. Study summary: Positivity for TSH receptor antibodies plus over 5 years of antithyroid drugs meant persistent Graves' disease. Study conclusions and caveats: Thyroid tissue was not sampled; only peripheral blood was. TRBV28, TRBJ1-2 and TRBJ2-5 were favored in persistent disease.

This clonotype was observed at least ten times. The antigen is not known. Specified time point: persistent/refractory GD, antithyroid drugs over 5 years with positive TRAb. The TCR library was prepared using RNA isolated from PBMCs. V lost 5 bases, J lost 0 bases, and 11 bases lay in between. Germline values: CDR1 MDHEN, CDR2 SYDVKM. This CDR3 is built from 14 residues. iRepertoire HTBI primers and Arm-PCR of CDR3 regions built TCR beta libraries. In the original processing: Samples collectively showed 60 to 75 TRBV and some 14 TRBJ segments. TCRdb recomputed calls from the multiplex PCR reads with MiXCR, one row per CDR3 protein. These V and J calls derive from TCRdb rather than the authors' analysis. Here the sample spans about 290,000 distinct CDR3 sequences, 20% to 25% being singletons.

The specimen comprised peripheral blood mononuclear cells (PBMCs), sampled when the disease was refractory, from a patient treated with antithyroid drugs. V is TRBV28 and J is TRBJ2-7; D is undetermined. The receptor was isolated from a female donor with Graves disease. CDR3 in DNA: TGTGCCAGCAGTAACAAAGGGTACTCCTACGAGCAGTACTTC. The encoded protein is CASSNKGYSYEQYF.